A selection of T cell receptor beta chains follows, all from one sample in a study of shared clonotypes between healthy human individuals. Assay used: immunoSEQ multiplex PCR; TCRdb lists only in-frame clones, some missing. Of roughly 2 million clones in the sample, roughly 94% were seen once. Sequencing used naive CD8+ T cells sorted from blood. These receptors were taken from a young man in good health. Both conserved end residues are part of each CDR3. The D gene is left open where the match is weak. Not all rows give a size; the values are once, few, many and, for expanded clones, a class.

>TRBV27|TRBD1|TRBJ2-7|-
CASSRQGATSEQYF
TGTGCCAGCAGCCGACAGGGGGCTACGAGCGAGCAGTACTTC
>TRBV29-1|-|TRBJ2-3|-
CSAPPENTDTQYF
TGCAGCGCCCCCCCTGAGAACACAGATACGCAGTATTTT
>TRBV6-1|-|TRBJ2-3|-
CASSETVFDTQYF
TGTGCCAGCAGTGAAACGGTGTTTGATACGCAGTATTTT
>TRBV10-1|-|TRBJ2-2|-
CASSESQENTGELFF
TGCGCCAGCAGTGAGTCTCAGGAGAACACCGGGGAGCTGTTTTTT
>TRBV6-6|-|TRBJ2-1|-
CASSYFPNEQFF
TGTGCCAGCAGTTACTTTCCCAATGAGCAGTTCTTC
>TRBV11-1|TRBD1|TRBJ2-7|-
CASSKLPGTGNSYEQYF
TGTGCCAGCAGCAAACTACCCGGGACAGGGAACTCCTACGAGCAGTACTTC
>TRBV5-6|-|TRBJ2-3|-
CASSSTTTDTQYF
TGTGCCAGCAGCTCAACTACCACAGATACGCAGTATTTT
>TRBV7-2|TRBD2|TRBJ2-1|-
CASSLYGRGSYNEQFF
TGTGCCAGCAGCTTGTACGGGAGGGGCTCCTACAATGAGCAGTTCTTC
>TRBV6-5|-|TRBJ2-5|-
CASRAGQQETQYF
TGTGCCAGCAGGGCGGGACAGCAAGAGACCCAGTACTTC
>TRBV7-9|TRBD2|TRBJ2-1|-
CASSALAGSSYNEQFF
TGTGCCAGCAGCGCCTTAGCGGGATCCTCCTACAATGAGCAGTTCTTC
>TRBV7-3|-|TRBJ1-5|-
CASSPLWGIQPQHF
TGTGCCAGCAGCCCCCTCTGGGGGATTCAGCCCCAGCATTTT
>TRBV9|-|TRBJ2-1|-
CASSVGGSPHEQFF
TGTGCCAGCAGCGTAGGGGGTAGTCCGCATGAGCAGTTCTTC
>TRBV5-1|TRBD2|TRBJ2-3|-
CASSTVTSGEADTQYF
TGCGCCAGCAGCACAGTCACTAGCGGGGAGGCAGATACGCAGTATTTT
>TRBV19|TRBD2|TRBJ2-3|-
CASNPAGGTDTQYF
TGTGCCAGTAATCCAGCGGGAGGGACAGATACGCAGTATTTT
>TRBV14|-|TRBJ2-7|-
CASSEFLRDHEQYF
TGTGCCAGCAGCGAATTCCTCAGGGACCACGAGCAGTACTTC
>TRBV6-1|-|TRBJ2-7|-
CAASEGLNNLYEQYF
TGTGCCGCTTCTGAAGGACTTAACAATTTGTACGAGCAGTACTTC
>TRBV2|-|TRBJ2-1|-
CASSEENLYYNEQFF
TGTGCCAGCAGTGAAGAAAATTTGTACTACAATGAGCAGTTCTTC
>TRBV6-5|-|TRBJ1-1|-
CASSSSPMNTEAFF
TGTGCCAGCAGTTCATCACCAATGAACACTGAAGCTTTCTTT
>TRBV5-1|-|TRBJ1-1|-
CASSLLDISEAFF
TGCGCCAGCAGCTTGCTTGACATTTCTGAAGCTTTCTTT
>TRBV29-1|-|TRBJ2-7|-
CSVLELSEQYF
TGCAGCGTTCTCGAATTGAGCGAGCAGTACTTC
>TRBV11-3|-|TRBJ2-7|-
CASSLQTGLFHEQYF
TGTGCCAGCAGCTTACAGACAGGACTATTCCACGAGCAGTACTTC
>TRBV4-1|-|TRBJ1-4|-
CASSQLGDVTEKLFF
TGCGCCAGCAGCCAACTCGGGGACGTGACCGAAAAACTGTTTTTT
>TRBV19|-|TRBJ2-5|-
CASSMRGQETQYF
TGTGCCAGTAGTATGCGGGGTCAAGAGACCCAGTACTTC
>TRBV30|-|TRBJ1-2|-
CAWSVQQEANYGYTF
TGTGCCTGGAGTGTACAACAGGAAGCTAACTATGGCTACACCTTC
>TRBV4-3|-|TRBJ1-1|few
CASSRANTEAFF
TGCGCCAGCAGCCGGGCGAACACTGAAGCTTTCTTT
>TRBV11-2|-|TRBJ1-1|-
CASSLSANTEAFF
TGTGCCAGCAGCTTATCGGCCAACACTGAAGCTTTCTTT
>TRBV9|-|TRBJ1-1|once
CASSVEWGDTEAFF
TGTGCCAGCAGCGTAGAGTGGGGGGACACTGAAGCTTTCTTT
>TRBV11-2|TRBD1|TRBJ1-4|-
CASSSTGGWDEKLFF
TGTGCCAGCAGCTCTACAGGGGGCTGGGATGAAAAACTGTTTTTT
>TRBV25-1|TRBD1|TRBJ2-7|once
CASSETDDDRGSYEQYF
TGTGCCAGCAGTGAAACCGACGATGACAGGGGGTCCTACGAGCAGTACTTC
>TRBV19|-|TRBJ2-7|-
CASSTFPGVYEQYF
TGTGCCAGTAGTACTTTTCCGGGGGTATACGAGCAGTACTTC
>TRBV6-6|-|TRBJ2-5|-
CASRDRGSETQYF
TGTGCCAGCAGGGATCGGGGGTCGGAGACCCAGTACTTC
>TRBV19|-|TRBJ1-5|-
CASLGAHNQPQHF
TGTGCCAGTCTAGGGGCTCACAATCAGCCCCAGCATTTT
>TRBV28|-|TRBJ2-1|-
CASSVWRGTSDNEQFF
TGTGCCAGCAGTGTATGGAGGGGGACATCGGACAATGAGCAGTTCTTC
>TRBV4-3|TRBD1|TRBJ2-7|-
CASSHSTGFSEQYF
TGCGCCAGCAGCCACTCGACAGGGTTTAGCGAGCAGTACTTC
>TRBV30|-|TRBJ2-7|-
CAWSVESDYEQYF
TGTGCCTGGAGTGTTGAATCAGACTACGAGCAGTACTTC
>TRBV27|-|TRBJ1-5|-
CASSLGGAHSNQPQHF
TGTGCCAGCAGTTTAGGGGGGGCTCATAGCAATCAGCCCCAGCATTTT
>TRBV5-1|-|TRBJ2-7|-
CASSLDGSFYEQYF
TGCGCCAGCAGCTTGGACGGCAGCTTCTACGAGCAGTACTTC
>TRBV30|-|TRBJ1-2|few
CAWSVDTGSHGYTF
TGTGCCTGGAGTGTAGATACAGGGTCCCATGGCTACACCTTC
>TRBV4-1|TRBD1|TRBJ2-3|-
CASSQEETGGPDTQYF
TGCGCCAGCAGCCAAGAAGAGACAGGGGGCCCAGATACGCAGTATTTT
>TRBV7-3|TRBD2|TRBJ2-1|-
CASSHLAGPYNEQFF
TGTGCCAGCAGCCACTTAGCGGGGCCCTACAATGAGCAGTTCTTC
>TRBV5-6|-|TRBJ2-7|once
CASSSMTGGPYEQYF
TGTGCCAGCAGCTCCATGACAGGTGGCCCCTACGAGCAGTACTTC
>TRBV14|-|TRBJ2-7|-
CASSRSSGLYEQYF
TGTGCCAGCAGCCGGAGTAGCGGCCTCTACGAGCAGTACTTC
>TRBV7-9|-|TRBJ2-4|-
CASSSPWGNIQYF
TGTGCCAGCAGCTCCCCGTGGGGGAACATTCAGTACTTC
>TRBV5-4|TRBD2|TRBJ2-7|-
CASSLGGEGNYEQYF
TGTGCCAGCAGCTTAGGTGGGGAGGGAAACTACGAGCAGTACTTC
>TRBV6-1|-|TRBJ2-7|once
CASSVHRVDEQYF
TGTGCCAGCAGTGTCCACAGGGTTGACGAGCAGTACTTC
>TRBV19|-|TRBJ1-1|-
CASSMAQGGEAFF
TGTGCCAGTAGTATGGCCCAGGGAGGTGAAGCTTTCTTT
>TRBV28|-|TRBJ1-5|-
CASSLGQRFSNQPQHF
TGTGCCAGCAGTCTAGGACAGAGGTTTAGCAATCAGCCCCAGCATTTT
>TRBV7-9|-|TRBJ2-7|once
CASSPPPSYEQYF
TGTGCCAGCAGCCCACCTCCCTCCTACGAGCAGTACTTC